This is a list of T cell receptor beta chains from one sample in a study of somatic mutations in cytotoxic T cells in rheumatoid arthritis. Libraries were prepared by immunoSEQ multiplex PCR; TCRdb keeps only in-frame clonotypes and omits some of them. The table has some 30,000 clones, 70% to 90% seen once. Sequencing input: CD8+ T cells sorted from blood. These receptors originate from an adult with rheumatoid arthritis. Each CDR3 is given with its conserved first and last residue. A D gene is named only where the DNA matches it firmly. A clone size is listed for some rows: how often the clone was seen (once, few, many), or a class if it is expanded.

size	V	J	D	length	DNA	CDR3
NA	TRBV28	TRBJ2-7	NA	14	TGTGCCAGCAGTTTCAGAGGGGTAGGACACGAGCAGTACTTC	CASSFRGVGHEQYF
NA	TRBV7-9	TRBJ1-2	TRBD1	13	TGTGCCAGCAGGACGACAGGGAAAGATGGCTACACCTTC	CASRTTGKDGYTF
NA	TRBV4-1	TRBJ2-3	NA	15	TGCGCCAGCAGCCAAGGCGGGGGCACCACAGATACGCAGTATTTT	CASSQGGGTTDTQYF
NA	TRBV30	TRBJ1-2	NA	15	TGTGCCTGGAGTGTACTCGAACCGCCTTCTGGTGGCTACACCTTC	CAWSVLEPPSGGYTF
few	TRBV6-4	TRBJ1-2	NA	11	TGTGCCAGCAGTGACAGCTATGGCTACACCTTC	CASSDSYGYTF
NA	TRBV2	TRBJ2-2	TRBD1	16	TGTGCCAGCAGCGATCCGGGACAGGTGAACACCGGGGAGCTGTTTTTT	CASSDPGQVNTGELFF
medium-sized	TRBV2	TRBJ1-6	NA	13	TGTGCCAGCAGTGAACCAAGGGCCCAACCCCTCCACTTT	CASSEPRAQPLHF
NA	TRBV9	TRBJ2-3	TRBD2	19	TGTGCCAGCAGCCTCTTTCAACCGGGGGAGGGCTCGATCACAGATACGCAGTATTTT	CASSLFQPGEGSITDTQYF
NA	TRBV27	TRBJ2-1	NA	14	TGTGCCAGCAGTTTTCCCAGCTCCTACAATGAGCAGTTCTTC	CASSFPSSYNEQFF
NA	TRBV4-1	TRBJ1-5	NA	15	TGCGCCAGCAGCCAAGAAATGGGATTCAATCAGCCCCAGCATTTT	CASSQEMGFNQPQHF
NA	TRBV6-1	TRBJ1-1	NA	15	TGTGCCAGCAGTGAATTTCGGCACCGAGGAACTGAAGCTTTCTTT	CASSEFRHRGTEAFF
NA	TRBV29-1	TRBJ2-7	NA	12	TGCAGCGTTGTTTCTGGAGGCTACGAGCAGTACTTC	CSVVSGGYEQYF
once	TRBV7-8	TRBJ2-1	TRBD2	18	TGTGCCAGCAGCGTCTTAGGGGGGATAAGCGGGAGGAGAAATGAGCAGTTCTTC	CASSVLGGISGRRNEQFF
NA	TRBV2	TRBJ2-5	NA	14	TGTGCCAGCAGTGAATTGGTCTTCGAAGAGACCCAGTACTTC	CASSELVFEETQYF
NA	TRBV9	TRBJ2-1	TRBD2	16	TGTGCCAGCAGCGAAACGGGACTAGCGGGGGGATATGAGCAGTTCTTC	CASSETGLAGGYEQFF
NA	TRBV27	TRBJ2-7	TRBD1	14	TGTGCCAGCAGCCCGGGACAGGGGGCCTACGAGCAGTACTTC	CASSPGQGAYEQYF
NA	TRBV6-1	TRBJ1-2	NA	15	TGTGCCAGCAGTGAGCCGACGGAAGCTAACTATGGCTACACCTTC	CASSEPTEANYGYTF
NA	TRBV28	TRBJ2-1	NA	13	TGTGCCAGCAGTTTGACGGGGGGCAGTGAGCAGTTCTTC	CASSLTGGSEQFF
NA	TRBV29-1	TRBJ1-2	NA	13	TGCAGCGTCAAACTCCCGGGACTCCTTGGCTACACCTTC	CSVKLPGLLGYTF
NA	TRBV4-1	TRBJ2-3	TRBD1	15	TGCGCCAGCAGCCAAACAGGGGGCGCAACAGATACGCAGTATTTT	CASSQTGGATDTQYF
once	TRBV4-3	TRBJ2-2	TRBD1	17	TGCGCCAGCAGCCATACTTTAGGGACAGGGGACACCGGGGAGCTGTTTTTT	CASSHTLGTGDTGELFF
NA	TRBV28	TRBJ1-5	NA	13	TGTGCCAGCAGTCCATCATTCAATCAGCCCCAGCATTTT	CASSPSFNQPQHF
NA	TRBV2	TRBJ2-3	NA	10	TGTGCCAGCAGACAGGATACGCAGTATTTT	CASRQDTQYF
NA	TRBV5-1	TRBJ1-1	NA	14	TGCGCCAGCAGCCCCTATTCGGGGAACACTGAAGCTTTCTTT	CASSPYSGNTEAFF
once	TRBV4-3	TRBJ2-1	NA	13	TGCGCCAGCAGCCAGGGGGCAGGCAATGAGCAGTTCTTC	CASSQGAGNEQFF
NA	TRBV11-2	TRBJ2-5	NA	11	TGTGCCAGCAGCTTAGAAGAGACCCAGTACTTC	CASSLEETQYF
NA	TRBV15	TRBJ2-5	TRBD1	14	TGTGCCACCAGCCACAGGGGGATAGATGAGACCCAGTACTTC	CATSHRGIDETQYF
few	TRBV7-6	TRBJ2-7	NA	15	TGTGCCAGCAGCTTGCTTTCCGAGCCCACCTACGAGCAGTACTTC	CASSLLSEPTYEQYF
NA	TRBV16	TRBJ2-7	NA	14	TGTGCCAGCAGCCAATCCGATGACTCCTACGAGCAGTACTTC	CASSQSDDSYEQYF
NA	TRBV6-6	TRBJ1-4	NA	13	TGTGCCAGCAGCCTTACAAGATTTGAAAAACTGTTTTTT	CASSLTRFEKLFF
NA	TRBV4-1	TRBJ2-7	NA	15	TGCGCCAGCAGCCAAGGCCAGGGCCGCTCCTACGAGCAGTACTTC	CASSQGQGRSYEQYF
NA	TRBV27	TRBJ2-7	TRBD1	13	TGTGCCAGCAAGACAGGGGGCTCCTACGAGCAGTACTTC	CASKTGGSYEQYF
NA	TRBV9	TRBJ2-1	NA	15	TGTGCCAGCAGCGCGGACTGGAGCTCCTACAATGAGCAGTTCTTC	CASSADWSSYNEQFF
NA	TRBV4-3	TRBJ2-7	TRBD2	15	TGCGCCAGCAGCCGACACGGGACTACCTCCTACGAGCAGTACTTC	CASSRHGTTSYEQYF
NA	TRBV7-8	TRBJ1-1	NA	14	TGTGCCAGCAGCCCGCGCGCGGCCGCCACTGAAGCTTTCTTT	CASSPRAAATEAFF
few	TRBV6-5	TRBJ2-7	NA	13	TGTGCCAGCAGTCACCCCGAGACCTACGAGCAGTACTTC	CASSHPETYEQYF
once	TRBV6-1	TRBJ2-6	TRBD1	14	TGTGCGGTCGGGACAGGGCCTGGGGCCAACGTCCTGACTTTC	CAVGTGPGANVLTF
NA	TRBV9	TRBJ2-3	TRBD2	15	TGTGCCAGCAGCCTTAGCGGGAGTATCACAGATACGCAGTATTTT	CASSLSGSITDTQYF
NA	TRBV9	TRBJ2-1	TRBD2	16	TGTGCCAGCAGCGTAGCTTTAGCGGGGGGTTACAATGAGCAGTTCTTC	CASSVALAGGYNEQFF
NA	TRBV5-3	TRBJ2-3	TRBD1	14	TGTGCCAGGAGGGACAGGCTCAGCACAGATACGCAGTATTTT	CARRDRLSTDTQYF
NA	TRBV7-3	TRBJ2-7	NA	13	TGTGCCAGCAGCTTGTGGATAGGCTACGAGCAGTACTTC	CASSLWIGYEQYF
NA	TRBV7-9	TRBJ2-3	NA	18	TGTGCCAGCAGCTCAGGCTCGGCGACCGAGTTCATCACAGATACGCAGTATTTT	CASSSGSATEFITDTQYF
NA	TRBV5-4	TRBJ1-2	TRBD1	15	TGTGCCAGCAGCTTGCGGACAGGGGGCCCACTCGGCTACACCTTC	CASSLRTGGPLGYTF
once	TRBV2	TRBJ2-2	NA	12	TGTGCCAGCCATGAGGTGACCGGGGAGCTGTTTTTT	CASHEVTGELFF
NA	TRBV27	TRBJ2-2	NA	12	TGTGCCAGCAGCAGAGGAACCGGGGAGCTGTTTTTT	CASSRGTGELFF
once	TRBV7-9	TRBJ2-7	TRBD2	15	TGTGCCAGCAGCTTAGAGTCTAGCGGGGGCTACGAGCAGTACTTC	CASSLESSGGYEQYF